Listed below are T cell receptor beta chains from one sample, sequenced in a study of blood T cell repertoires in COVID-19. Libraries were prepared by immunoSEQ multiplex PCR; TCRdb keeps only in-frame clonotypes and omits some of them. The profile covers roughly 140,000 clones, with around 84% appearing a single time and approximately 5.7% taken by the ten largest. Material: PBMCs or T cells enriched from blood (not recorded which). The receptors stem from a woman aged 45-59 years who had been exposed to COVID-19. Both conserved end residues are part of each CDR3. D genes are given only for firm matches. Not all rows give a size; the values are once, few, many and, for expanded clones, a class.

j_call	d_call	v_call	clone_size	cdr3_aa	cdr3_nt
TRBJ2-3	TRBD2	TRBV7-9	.	CASSLIQAGGLDTQYF	TGTGCCAGCAGCTTAATTCAGGCGGGGGGGCTAGATACGCAGTATTTT
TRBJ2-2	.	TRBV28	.	CASSSQGFPNTGELFF	TGTGCCAGCAGTTCACAGGGATTCCCGAACACCGGGGAGCTGTTTTTT
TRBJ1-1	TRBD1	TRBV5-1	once	CASSLGSGTGVTEAFF	TGCGCCAGCAGCTTGGGATCCGGGACAGGGGTCACTGAAGCTTTCTTT
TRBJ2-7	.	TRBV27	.	CASSLAGAGEEQYF	TGTGCCAGCAGTTTAGCAGGGGCCGGGGAGGAGCAGTACTTC
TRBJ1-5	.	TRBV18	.	CASSPETGNQPQHF	TGTGCCAGCTCACCAGAAACGGGAAATCAGCCCCAGCATTTT
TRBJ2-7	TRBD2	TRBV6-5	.	CAIQLAALGEQYF	TGTGCCATCCAACTAGCGGCCCTCGGCGAGCAGTACTTC
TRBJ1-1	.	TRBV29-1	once	CSVGRVMDTEAFF	TGCAGCGTTGGGAGGGTTATGGACACTGAAGCTTTCTTT
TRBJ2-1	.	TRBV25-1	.	CASSEPGRGNEQFF	TGTGCCAGCAGTGAACCGGGCCGGGGGAATGAGCAGTTCTTC
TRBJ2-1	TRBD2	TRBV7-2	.	CASNNKLAGAAYEQFF	TGTGCCAGCAACAATAAACTAGCGGGGGCGGCCTATGAGCAGTTCTTC
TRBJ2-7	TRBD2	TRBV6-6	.	CASSRSPGLALPYEQYF	TGTGCCAGCAGTCGAAGTCCGGGACTAGCTCTACCCTACGAGCAGTACTTC
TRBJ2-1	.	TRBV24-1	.	CATSKHTASSYNEQFF	TGTGCCACCAGCAAGCATACTGCGAGCTCCTACAATGAGCAGTTCTTC
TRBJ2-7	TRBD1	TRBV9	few	CASSGRDSLYEQYF	TGTGCCAGCAGCGGCCGGGACAGCCTCTACGAGCAGTACTTC
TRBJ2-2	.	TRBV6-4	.	CASSDRSTGELFF	TGTGCCAGCAGTGACCGGTCAACCGGGGAGCTGTTTTTT
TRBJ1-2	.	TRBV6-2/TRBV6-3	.	CASSRSGGATYGYTF	TGTGCCAGCAGTCGATCGGGGGGCGCAACCTATGGCTACACCTTC
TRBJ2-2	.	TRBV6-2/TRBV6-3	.	CASSNDRFTGELFF	TGTGCCAGCAGCAACGACAGATTCACCGGGGAGCTGTTTTTT
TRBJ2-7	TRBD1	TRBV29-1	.	CSGDRACEQYF	TGCAGCGGGGACAGGGCCTGCGAGCAGTACTTC
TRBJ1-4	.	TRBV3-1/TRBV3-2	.	CASSQGNQGLREKLFF	TGTGCCAGCAGCCAAGGGAATCAGGGATTGCGTGAAAAACTGTTTTTT